One and the same sample provided the 7 T cell receptor beta chains below, sequenced in a study of PD-1 blockade in classical Hodgkin lymphoma. Relapse was seen in all patients after autologous stem cell transplantation, and brentuximab vedotin exposure was variable. The method was immunoSEQ multiplex PCR; TCRdb's version includes in-frame clones alone and lacks a portion of them. The table lists tens of thousands of clones, 90% of them singletons. Material: peripheral blood mononuclear cells (PBMCs), obtained at baseline. These receptors originate from a human donor with classical Hodgkin lymphoma.

The CDR3 region has the DNA TGTGCCAGCAGCTTAGCTGGTTTCGGTCGGGGACTCACCGGGGAGCTGTTTTTT. Protein product: CASSLAGFGRGLTGELFF. V gene TRBV7-8 combines with J gene TRBJ2-2, with D possibly matching TRBD2 (6 bases). This CDR3 comprises 18 residues. Germline V CDR1 and CDR2: SGHVS, FQNEAQ. V lost 0 bases to trimming and J lost 4 bases, with 18 bases between them.

This clone occurred once. The genes are TRBV18 and TRBJ2-7, with D perhaps being TRBD1 or TRBD2 (5 bases each). The CDR3 has 16 amino acids. Trimming left V 6 bases short and J 5 bases short, with 23 bases between. CDR1 is KGHSH, CDR2 LQKENI, per germline. The CDR3 here is CASSTFVRGTRDEQYF. The CDR3 bases are TGTGCCAGCTCCACCTTCGTCCGGGGCACCAGAGACGAGCAGTACTTC.

This rearrangement joins TRBV5-1 to TRBJ1-5, with D perhaps TRBD1 (6 bases). Trimming took 5 bases from V and 5 from J, leaving 23 bases between them. CDR1 and CDR2 (germline): SGHRS, YFSETQ. The CDR3 spans 17 residues. CDR3 sequence (DNA): TGCGCCAGCAGATTAAATCCTGGGACACGGGTTCATCAGCCCCAGCATTTT. It is translated as CASRLNPGTRVHQPQHF.

The genes are TRBV6-1 and TRBJ1-6, with TRBD1 as a possible D gene (5 bases). Trimming removed 6 bases at V and 7 bases at J, with 13 bases between. The CDR3 extends over 14 amino acids. The V gene's germline CDR1 is MNHNS and CDR2 SASEGT. The CDR3 loop is CASRLDSWNSPLHF. CDR3 coding DNA: TGTGCCAGCAGGCTCGACAGTTGGAATTCACCCCTCCACTTT.

The rearrangement links TRBV7-8 to TRBJ2-2; possibly TRBD2 for D (6 bases). Trimming took off 4 bases at V and 6 bases at J, with 9 bases between the two ends. The CDR3 extends over 13 amino acids. CDR1 and CDR2 from the germline V gene are SGHVS and FQNEAQ. CDR3: CASSYRESGELFF. Here the CDR3 DNA reads TGTGCCAGCAGCTATCGGGAGTCCGGGGAGCTGTTTTTT. The full variable domain, in which reference TRBV7-8 and TRBJ2-2 provide the parts outside the CDR3, is GAGVSQSPRYKVAKRGQDVALRCDPISGHVSLFWYQQALGQGPEFLTYFQNEAQLDKSGLPSDRFFAERPEGSVSTLKIQRTQQEDSAVYLCASSYRESGELFFGEGSRLTVL.

The chain recombines TRBV4-1 with TRBJ1-2; 9 bases are a match to TRBD1. The germline CDR1 and CDR2 sequences are MGHRA and YSYEKL. The CDR3 consists of 19 residues. Trimming removed 4 bases from V and 5 bases from J; junction bases left unmatched: 20. The CDR3 region is CASSRLGVTGGAGRYGYTF. In DNA, the CDR3 is TGCGCCAGCAGCCGGCTAGGGGTTACAGGGGGCGCAGGGAGGTATGGCTACACCTTC.

The V call is TRBV4-2, the J call TRBJ2-3, with TRBD2 as a possible D gene (6 bases). CDR1 and CDR2 from the germline V gene are LGHNA and YNFKEQ. V was shortened by 1 base and J by 1 base, with 15 bases between the two germline ends. The CDR3 spans 17 residues. The CDR3 sequence is CASSQAWREWGTDTQYF. CDR3 nucleotides: TGTGCCAGCAGCCAAGCTTGGAGGGAGTGGGGCACAGATACGCAGTATTTT.